These 15 T cell receptor beta chains were sequenced from one sample in a study of blood T cell repertoires in COVID-19 (TCRdb year 2020). Library construction relied on the immunoSEQ multiplex PCR assay. The immuneACCESS repertoire file appears here via TCRdb, limited to in-frame rearrangements. These files lack a portion of the clones; in checked studies, under half of the deficit traces to unresolved V genes, and the cause of the others is not known. For this sample there are a few hundred thousand clones; roughly 90% appear just once. Of the sample, approximately 18% falls within the top ten clones. The specimen sequenced was PBMCs or T cells enriched from blood (not recorded which). These receptors were taken from a woman between 25 and 40 years old who had recovered from COVID-19.

The V gene is TRBV19, the J gene TRBJ1-1; D possibly corresponds to TRBD1 (6 bases). V lost 10 bases to trimming and J lost 3 bases, with 12 bases between them. The germline gives CDR1 LNHDA, CDR2 SQIVND (reference sequence). The CDR3 has 12 amino acids. The chain's CDR3 is CATRDTYTEAFF. CDR3 DNA sequence: TGTGCCACGAGGGACACCTACACTGAAGCTTTCTTT. The full variable domain, in which reference TRBV19 and TRBJ1-1 provide the parts outside the CDR3, is DGGITQSPKYLFRKEGQNVTLSCEQNLNHDAMYWYRQDPGQGLRLIYYSQIVNDFQKGDIAEGYSVSREKKESFPLTVTSAQKNPTAFYLCATRDTYTEAFFGQGTRLTVV.

V and J are TRBV29-1 and TRBJ2-5; D is unresolved. V was cut by 5 bases and J by 1 base, with 11 bases left in between. The germline V gene has CDR1 SQVTM and CDR2 ANQGSEA. CDR3 size: 13 residues. As DNA, the CDR3 is TGCAGCGTTTCGGTCGGGTCCCAAGAGACCCAGTACTTC. Amino acid sequence: CSVSVGSQETQYF.

The chain couples TRBV5-4 to TRBJ2-7, with TRBD2 matching 8 bases. CDR3 length: 15 amino acids. Trimming removed 4 bases from V and 6 bases from J; junction bases left unmatched: 12. Germline CDR1 reads SGHNT; CDR2 reads YYREEE (reference sequence). The CDR3 nucleotides are TGTGCCAGCAGCCCAGGAGCAGCGGGAGTGGGCGAGCAGTACTTC. Protein product: CASSPGAAGVGEQYF.

Comment on this clone: Other DNA sequences in this specimen translate into the identical CDR3. V gene TRBV28 combines with J gene TRBJ1-1, with D uncertain. Trimming pared 6 bases from V and 2 bases from J, leaving 10 bases between. Germline assignment: CDR1 MDHEN and CDR2 SYDVKM. The CDR3 covers 13 residues. This CDR3 is CASSLRGNTEAFF. DNA of the CDR3: TGTGCCAGCAGCCTACGGGGAAACACTGAAGCTTTCTTT.

This chain uses TRBV27 with TRBJ1-6; TRBD1 might be the D (6 bases). This CDR3 has 14 residues. V was trimmed by 6 bases and J by 6 bases, leaving 12 bases between them. Germline V lookup: CDR1 MNHEY, CDR2 SMNVEV (reference sequence). The CDR3 region has the DNA TGTGCCAGCAGCCATGGACAGTTTAATTCACCCCTCCACTTT. Amino acids: CASSHGQFNSPLHF.

In this sample, this clone turned up once. CDR3 nucleotide sequence: TGTGCCATCAATCGGGGGATGAACACTGAAGCTTTCTTT. Translating it yields CAINRGMNTEAFF. V and J are TRBV10-3 and TRBJ1-1; perhaps TRBD1 as D (5 bases). Germline CDR1 ENHRY, CDR2 SYGVKD. The CDR3 contains 13 residues. V lost 7 bases, J lost 0 bases, and 9 bases lay in between.

The chain uses TRBV18 and TRBJ1-1, with 7 bases lining up with TRBD1. Germline V gives CDR1 KGHSH, CDR2 LQKENI. V was clipped by 5 bases and J by 2 bases; unmatched bases: 14. This CDR3 is built from 17 residues. CDR3 coding DNA: TGTGCCAGCTCAGGCCTATGGACAGGCCCTGCTAACACTGAAGCTTTCTTT. It specifies CASSGLWTGPANTEAFF.

This clone was observed a single time. This chain links TRBV12-5 with TRBJ1-1; no clear D gene. The V gene's germline CDR1 is LGHNT and CDR2 FRNRAP. V was clipped by 6 bases and J by 1 base, with 9 bases between them. This CDR3 spans 13 amino acids. The CDR3 DNA is TGTGCTAGTGGGATCCGGGAGAACACTGAAGCTTTCTTT. Translated, it gives CASGIRENTEAFF.

This clone was found a few times. This chain joins TRBV5-1 and TRBJ2-7; D unclear. This CDR3 has 13 amino acids. V lost 1 base, J lost 3 bases, and 8 bases lay in between. The V gene's germline CDR1 is SGHRS and CDR2 YFSETQ. CDR3 sequence: CASSLTRNYEQYF. CDR3 in DNA: TGCGCCAGCAGCTTGACAAGAAACTACGAGCAGTACTTC.

This clone was detected only once. This chain uses TRBV3-1 (or the pseudogene TRBV3-2) with TRBJ2-3; TRBD2 agrees at 8 bases. Germline trimming cut 2 bases from V and 6 bases from J; bases unmatched to any gene: 7. The CDR3 contains 15 residues. Germline-derived CDR1 and CDR2 are LGHDT and YNNKEL (reference sequence). The CDR3 nucleotides are TGTGCCAGCAGCCAACGGACTAGCCATGTGGATACGCAGTATTTT. Translated, it gives CASSQRTSHVDTQYF.

Of note for this clone: This CDR3 is missing its conserved last phenylalanine or tryptophan, likely due to a read error. Because the CDR3's place on the DNA is in doubt, the DNA is left out and the CDR3 is given as listed by TCRdb. The chain couples TRBV27 to TRBJ1-5. The V gene's germline CDR1 is MNHEY and CDR2 SMNVEV (reference sequence). 8 amino acids form the CDR3, both terminal residues included. The CDR3 spells CASSLKEY.

CDR3 nucleotide sequence: TGTGCCAGCAGCGTAGGACAGGTCCGGGGTGAAAAACTGTTTTTT. This codes for CASSVGQVRGEKLFF. The J gene is TRBJ1-4, the V gene TRBV9, with a weak D call TRBD1 (6 bases). The V gene's germline CDR1 is SGDLS and CDR2 YYNGEE. The germline V and J ends were trimmed by 0 bases and 7 bases, with 13 bases remaining between them. This CDR3 spans 15 amino acids. The full variable domain, rest sourced from reference TRBV9 and TRBJ1-4, is DSGVTQTPKHLITATGQRVTLRCSPRSGDLSVYWYQQSLDQGLQFLIQYYNGEERAKGNILERFSAQQFPDLHSELNLSSLELGDSALYFCASSVGQVRGEKLFFGSGTQLSVL.

J is TRBJ1-6 and V is TRBV2; 11 bases are a match to TRBD1. The J segment lost 7 bases and the V segment lost 7 bases, leaving 3 bases of the junction unmatched. The CDR3 loop spans 14 amino acids. CDR1 is SNHLY and CDR2 is FYNNEI in the germline V gene. In nucleotides, the CDR3 is TGTGCCAGCAAGCGGGACAGGGGGAATTCACCCCTCCACTTT. Protein product: CASKRDRGNSPLHF.

This clone appeared a few times. The V and J genes are TRBV4-1 and TRBJ2-5; 10 nucleotides agree with TRBD2. Germline trimming cut 0 bases from V and 0 bases from J; bases unmatched to any gene: 7. Germline CDR1 and CDR2: MGHRA and YSYEKL. This CDR3 has 18 residues. Here the CDR3 reads CASSQDDFSGGDQETQYF. In DNA, the CDR3 is TGCGCCAGCAGCCAAGATGATTTCAGCGGGGGGGACCAAGAGACCCAGTACTTC.

The gene calls are TRBV11-3 and TRBJ1-1, with TRBD1 matching over 8 bases. The V gene end was trimmed by 2 bases and the J gene end by 1 base; junction bases not matched to a gene: 6. CDR1 SGHNT and CDR2 YENEEA come from the germline V gene. The CDR3 is made up of 16 amino acids. The CDR3 DNA sequence: TGTGCCAGCAGCTTAAGCCCTCAGGGGGCGAACACTGAAGCTTTCTTT. As protein: CASSLSPQGANTEAFF.